This TCR beta chain stems from a study of technical replicates of blood from several donors. Clones were read by immunoSEQ multiplex PCR, and TCRdb kept only the in-frame ones, dropping some. Among around 76,000 clones listed, about 96% were seen once. The length of the CDR3 is 14 residues. The V gene's germline CDR1 is SGHRS and CDR2 YFSETQ. Trimming cost V 1 base and J 3 bases, with 11 bases left between them. The gene calls are TRBV5-1 and TRBJ2-7; no reliable D call. The sample comprised T cells isolated from PBMCs. This sequence originates from a human donor in good health. The CDR3 region is CASSLTVLRYEQYF. CDR3 DNA sequence: TGCGCCAGCAGCTTGACAGTCCTTCGCTACGAGCAGTACTTC.